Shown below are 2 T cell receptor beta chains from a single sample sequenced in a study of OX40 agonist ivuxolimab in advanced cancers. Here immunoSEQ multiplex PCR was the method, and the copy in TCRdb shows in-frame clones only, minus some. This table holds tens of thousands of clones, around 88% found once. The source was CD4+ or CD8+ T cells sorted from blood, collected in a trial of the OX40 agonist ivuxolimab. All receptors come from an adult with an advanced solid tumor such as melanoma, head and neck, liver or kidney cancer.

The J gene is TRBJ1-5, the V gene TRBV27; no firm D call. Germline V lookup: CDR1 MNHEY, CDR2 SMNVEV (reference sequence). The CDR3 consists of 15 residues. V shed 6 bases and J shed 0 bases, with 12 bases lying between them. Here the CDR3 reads CASSTYGYSNQPQHF. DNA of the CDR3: TGTGCCAGCAGCACCTACGGTTATAGCAATCAGCCCCAGCATTTT.

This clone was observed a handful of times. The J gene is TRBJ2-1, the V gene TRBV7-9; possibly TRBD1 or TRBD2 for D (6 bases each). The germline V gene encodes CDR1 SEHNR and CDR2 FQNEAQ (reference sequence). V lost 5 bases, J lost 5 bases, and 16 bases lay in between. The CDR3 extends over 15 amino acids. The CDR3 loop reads CASSPDAGHHNEQFF. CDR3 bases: TGTGCCAGCAGCCCCGACGCGGGACATCACAATGAGCAGTTCTTC. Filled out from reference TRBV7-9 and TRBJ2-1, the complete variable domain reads DTGVSQNPRHKITKRGQNVTFRCDPISEHNRLYWYRQTLGQGPEFLTYFQNEAQLEKSRLLSDRFSAERPKGSFSTLEIQRTEQGDSAMYLCASSPDAGHHNEQFFGPGTRLTVL.